This entry lists 10 T cell receptor beta chains sequenced from one sample in a study of shared clonotypes between healthy human individuals. Clones were read by immunoSEQ multiplex PCR, and TCRdb kept only the in-frame ones, dropping some. In the table there are 2 million to 3 million clones, about 92% of which are singletons. What was sequenced was naive CD4+ T cells sorted from blood. Subset reported: CD45RA+ positively selected. All receptors come from a man aged 18 to 30 in good health.

In the case of this clone: Other DNA sequences in this specimen translate into the identical CDR3. The gene calls are TRBV9 and TRBJ2-2; 7 bases match TRBD1. This CDR3 spans 15 amino acids. After removal of 2 bases from V and 2 bases from J, the junction contained 3 bases not matched to a gene. Looked up from germline, CDR1 is SGDLS and CDR2 is YYNGEE. CDR3 DNA sequence: TGTGCCAGCAGCGTGGACAGGTTAAACACCGGGGAGCTGTTTTTT. As protein: CASSVDRLNTGELFF.

The V call is TRBV5-4, the J call TRBJ1-1; 9 bases are a match to TRBD1. Trimming took 5 bases from V and 4 from J; bases not matched to a gene: 12. The CDR3 length is 16 residues. CDR1 and CDR2 from the germline V gene are SGHNT and YYREEE (reference sequence). The CDR3 protein is CASREWTGAGGTEAFF. CDR3 DNA sequence: TGTGCCAGCAGAGAGTGGACAGGGGCGGGAGGCACTGAAGCTTTCTTT.

The chain links TRBV10-3 to TRBJ2-7, with TRBD2 matching over 12 bases. The CDR3 loop spans 17 amino acids. Germline CDR1 is ENHRY and CDR2 is SYGVKD. V lost 5 bases to trimming and J lost 2 bases; unmatched junction nucleotides: 10. The CDR3 DNA reads TGTGCCATCAGTCCGACTAGCGGGAGAGAGGATACCTACGAGCAGTACTTC. Translated: CAISPTSGREDTYEQYF.

The chain carries TRBV5-6 and TRBJ1-1; a weak D match, TRBD1 (5 bases). CDR1 and CDR2 (germline): SGHDT, YYEEEE. Trimming pared 0 bases from V and 3 bases from J, leaving 15 bases between. The CDR3 length is 16 residues. The CDR3 DNA reads as TGTGCCAGCAGCTTGGGGGGGTTAGTATTTGACACTGAAGCTTTCTTT. As protein: CASSLGGLVFDTEAFF.

V is TRBV6-1 and J is TRBJ1-2; TRBD1 aligns across 11 bases. The trim removed 2 bases at V and 3 bases at J, leaving 5 bases unmatched. The CDR3 covers 16 residues. Germline CDR1 MNHNS, CDR2 SASEGT. The CDR3 bases are TGTGCCAGCAGTGAACCCGGACAGGGGGCTTACTATGGCTACACCTTC. The encoded protein is CASSEPGQGAYYGYTF.

The genes are TRBV2 and TRBJ1-5; D ambiguous. This CDR3 region has 14 residues. V was pared by 1 base and J by 16 bases, with 20 bases between. Germline loops: CDR1 SNHLY, CDR2 FYNNEI. The CDR3 sequence: CASSEGLWEGRRHF. The CDR3 DNA reads TGTGCCAGCAGTGAAGGACTATGGGAGGGCAGAAGACATTTT. The entire variable domain, with the rest obtained from reference TRBV2 and TRBJ1-5, is as follows: EPEVTQTPSHQVTQMGQEVILRCVPISNHLYFYWYRQILGQKVEFLVSFYNNEISEKSEIFDDQFSVERPDGSNFTLKIRSTKLEDSAMYFCASSEGLWEGRRHFGDGTRLSIL.

This chain links TRBV7-2 with TRBJ2-5, with TRBD1 identical over 10 bases. The CDR3 spans 14 residues. The V gene end was trimmed by 10 bases and the J gene end by 5 bases; junction bases not matched to a gene: 10. Per the germline V gene, CDR1 is SGHTA and CDR2 is FQGNSA. DNA of the CDR3: TGTGCCAATCCGGGACAGGGGCGATCGGAGACCCAGTACTTC. It codes for CANPGQGRSETQYF.

CDR3 bases: TGCGCCAGCAGCGAGGCGGAGACCCAGTACTTC. Protein product: CASSEAETQYF. The chain is built from TRBV5-1 and TRBJ2-5, with D unresolved. Germline V CDR1 and CDR2: SGHRS, YFSETQ. V lost 4 bases and J lost 5, with 6 bases in between. The CDR3 runs to 11 residues.

V and J are TRBV14 and TRBJ1-4, with a tentative D call TRBD1 (6 bases). V lost 5 bases and J 2 bases, leaving 9 bases between the germline ends. CDR1 is SGHDN and CDR2 is FVKESK in the germline V gene. This CDR3 has 14 amino acids. CDR3 sequence: CASSEGVTNEKLFF. DNA for the CDR3: TGTGCCAGCAGCGAGGGGGTGACTAATGAAAAACTGTTTTTT.

The rearrangement links TRBV4-3 to TRBJ2-2; the match to TRBD2 covers 8 bases. Unmatched junction bases numbered 4, after V lost 0 bases and J lost 13 bases. The CDR3 consists of 13 residues. CDR1 LGHNA and CDR2 YSLEER come from the germline V gene. CDR3 in amino acids: CASSQDLSGTLFF. CDR3 DNA sequence: TGCGCCAGCAGCCAAGATCTTAGCGGGACGCTGTTTTTT.